The sequence of this T cell receptor (beta chain) was determined in a study of human T cells and chemical hapten exposure. Overall study findings and caveats: TCRs at a frequency above 1 in 1000 stayed unchanged with DPC sensitization.

Time point in this sample: patch test 1, 2 weeks after DPC sensitization. Indicated treatment: therapeutic diphenylcyclopropenone sensitization with weekly scalp DPC. Extraction yielded total RNA from whole blood (unfractionated). Original processing notes: Individual samples carried between about 23,224 and 690,600 TCRs, with about 88,000 as the median. TCRdb used MiXCR to reprocess the RACE reads, holding one entry per CDR3 protein. These V and J calls rely on TCRdb rather than the paper's analysis. The data contain around 380,000 distinct CDR3 sequences, roughly 4.8% of them singletons. V shed 5 bases and J shed 1 base, with 9 bases lying between them. CDR3 length: 13 amino acids. Germline lookup yields CDR1 MNHEY and CDR2 SMNVEV (reference sequence). This clonotype was seen a few times. Its antigen is still unknown.

The source is a woman aged 45-60 years with alopecia areata. Some clones in this sample may be carry-over from other donors' samples. The sequences come from whole blood, collected in connection with sensitization to the hapten diphenylcyclopropenone (DPC). The J gene is TRBJ2-7, the V gene TRBV27, with a tentative D call TRBD2 (5 bases). The DNA for the CDR3 is TGTGCCAGCAGTGTGAGGGCATCCTACGAGCAGTACTTC. This translates into CASSVRASYEQYF.